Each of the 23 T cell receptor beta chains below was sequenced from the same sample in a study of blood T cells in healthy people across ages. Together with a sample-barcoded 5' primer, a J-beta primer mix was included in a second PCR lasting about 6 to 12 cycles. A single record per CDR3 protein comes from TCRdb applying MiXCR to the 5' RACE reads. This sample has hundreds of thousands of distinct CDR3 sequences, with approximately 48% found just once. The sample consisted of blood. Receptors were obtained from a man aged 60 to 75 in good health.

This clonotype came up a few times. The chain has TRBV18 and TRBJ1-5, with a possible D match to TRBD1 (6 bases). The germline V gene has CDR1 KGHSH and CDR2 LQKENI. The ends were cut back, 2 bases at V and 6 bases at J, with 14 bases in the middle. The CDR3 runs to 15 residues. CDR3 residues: CASSPAGAGSQPQHF. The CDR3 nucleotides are TGTGCCAGCTCACCAGCGGGGGCGGGGAGTCAGCCCCAGCATTTT.

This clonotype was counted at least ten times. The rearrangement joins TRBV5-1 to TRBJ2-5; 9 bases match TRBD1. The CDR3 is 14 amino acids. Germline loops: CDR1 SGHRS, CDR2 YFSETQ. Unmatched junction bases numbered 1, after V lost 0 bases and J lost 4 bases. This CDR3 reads CASSLEGQGETQYF. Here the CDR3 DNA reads TGCGCCAGCAGCTTGGAGGGACAGGGAGAGACCCAGTACTTC.

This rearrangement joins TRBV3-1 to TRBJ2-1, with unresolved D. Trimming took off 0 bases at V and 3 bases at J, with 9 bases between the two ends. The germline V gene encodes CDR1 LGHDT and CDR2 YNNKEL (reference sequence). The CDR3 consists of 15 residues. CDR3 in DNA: TGTGCCAGCAGCCAAGATTGGTCAGACTACAATGAGCAGTTCTTC. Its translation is CASSQDWSDYNEQFF.

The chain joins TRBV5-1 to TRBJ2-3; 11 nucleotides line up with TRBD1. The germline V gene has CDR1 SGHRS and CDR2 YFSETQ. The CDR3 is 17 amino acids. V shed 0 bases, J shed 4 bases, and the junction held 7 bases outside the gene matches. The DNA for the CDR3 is TGCGCCAGCAGCTTGGGGACAGGGGGCAACAGTGCAGATACGCAGTATTTT. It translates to CASSLGTGGNSADTQYF.

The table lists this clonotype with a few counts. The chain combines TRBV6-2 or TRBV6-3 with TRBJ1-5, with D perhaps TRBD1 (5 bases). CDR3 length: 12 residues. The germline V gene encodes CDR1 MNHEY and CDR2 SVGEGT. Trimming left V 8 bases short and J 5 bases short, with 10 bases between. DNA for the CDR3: TGTGCCAGCGGGGCACCAGATCAGCCCCAGCATTTT. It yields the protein CASGAPDQPQHF.

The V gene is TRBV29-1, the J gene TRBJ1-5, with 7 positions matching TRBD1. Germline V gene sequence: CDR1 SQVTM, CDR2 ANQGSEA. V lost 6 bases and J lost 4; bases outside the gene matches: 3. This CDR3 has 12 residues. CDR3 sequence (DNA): TGCAGCGTCCTACAGGGGAATCAGCCCCAGCATTTT. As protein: CSVLQGNQPQHF.

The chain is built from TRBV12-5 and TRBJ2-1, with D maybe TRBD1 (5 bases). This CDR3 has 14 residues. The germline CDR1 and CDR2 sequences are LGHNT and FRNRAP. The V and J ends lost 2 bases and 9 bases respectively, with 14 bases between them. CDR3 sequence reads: CASGLSGLRGEQFF. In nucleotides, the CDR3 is TGTGCTAGTGGTTTGAGTGGCTTAAGGGGTGAGCAGTTCTTC.

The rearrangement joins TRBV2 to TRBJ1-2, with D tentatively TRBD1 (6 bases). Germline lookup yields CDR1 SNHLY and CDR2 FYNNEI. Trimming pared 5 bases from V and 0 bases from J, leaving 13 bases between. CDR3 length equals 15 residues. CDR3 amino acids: CASSPDRLANYGYTF. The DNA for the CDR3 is TGTGCCAGCAGTCCCGACAGGCTAGCTAACTATGGCTACACCTTC.

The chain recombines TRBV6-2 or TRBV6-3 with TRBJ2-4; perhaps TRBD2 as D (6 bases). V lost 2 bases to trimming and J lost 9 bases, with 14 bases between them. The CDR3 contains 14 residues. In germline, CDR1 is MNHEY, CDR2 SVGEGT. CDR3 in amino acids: CASSYLPGVGIQYF. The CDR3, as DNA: TGTGCCAGCAGTTACCTTCCGGGGGTAGGCATTCAGTACTTC.

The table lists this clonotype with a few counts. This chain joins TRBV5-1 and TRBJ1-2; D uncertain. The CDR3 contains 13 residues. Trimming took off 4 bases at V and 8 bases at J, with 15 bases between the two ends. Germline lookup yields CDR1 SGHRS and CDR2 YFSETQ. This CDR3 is CASSNSDTSGYTF. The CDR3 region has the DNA TGCGCCAGCAGCAACAGTGATACGAGCGGCTACACCTTC.

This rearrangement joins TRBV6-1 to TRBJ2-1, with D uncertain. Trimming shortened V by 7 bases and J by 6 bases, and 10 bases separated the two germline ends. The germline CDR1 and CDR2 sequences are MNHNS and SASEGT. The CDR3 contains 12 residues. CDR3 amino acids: CASMTLGNEQFF. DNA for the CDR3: TGTGCCAGCATGACACTGGGCAATGAGCAGTTCTTC.

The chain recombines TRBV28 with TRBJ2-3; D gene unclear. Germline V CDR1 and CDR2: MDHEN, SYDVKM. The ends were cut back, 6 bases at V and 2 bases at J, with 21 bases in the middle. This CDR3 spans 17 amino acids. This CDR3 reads CASSLGPSAKSTDTQYF. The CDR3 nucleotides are TGTGCCAGCAGCTTGGGCCCCTCCGCGAAATCCACAGATACGCAGTATTTT.

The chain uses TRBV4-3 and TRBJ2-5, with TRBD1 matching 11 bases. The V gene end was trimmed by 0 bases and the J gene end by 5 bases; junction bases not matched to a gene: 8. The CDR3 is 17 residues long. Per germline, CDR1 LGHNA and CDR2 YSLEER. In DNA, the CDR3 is TGCGCCAGCAGCCAAGATTTAGGGACAGGGGGACTCGAGACCCAGTACTTC. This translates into CASSQDLGTGGLETQYF.

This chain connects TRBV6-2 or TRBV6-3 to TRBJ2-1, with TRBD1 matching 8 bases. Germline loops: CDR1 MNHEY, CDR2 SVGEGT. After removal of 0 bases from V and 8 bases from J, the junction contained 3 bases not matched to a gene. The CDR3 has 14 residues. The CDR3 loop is CASSYSRGRDEQFF. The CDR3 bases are TGTGCCAGCAGTTACTCCAGGGGGCGAGATGAGCAGTTCTTC.

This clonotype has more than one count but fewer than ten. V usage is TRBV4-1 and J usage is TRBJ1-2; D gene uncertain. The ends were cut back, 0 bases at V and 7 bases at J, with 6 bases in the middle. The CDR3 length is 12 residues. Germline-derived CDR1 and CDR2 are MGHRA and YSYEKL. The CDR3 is CASSQDSSGYTF. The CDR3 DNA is TGCGCCAGCAGCCAAGATTCTAGTGGCTACACCTTC.

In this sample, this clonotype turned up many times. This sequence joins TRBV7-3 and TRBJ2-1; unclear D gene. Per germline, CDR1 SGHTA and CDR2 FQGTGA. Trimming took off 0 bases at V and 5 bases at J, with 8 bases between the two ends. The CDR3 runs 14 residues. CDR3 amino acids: CASSLTALNNEQFF. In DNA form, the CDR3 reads TGTGCCAGCAGCTTAACGGCTCTAAACAATGAGCAGTTCTTC.

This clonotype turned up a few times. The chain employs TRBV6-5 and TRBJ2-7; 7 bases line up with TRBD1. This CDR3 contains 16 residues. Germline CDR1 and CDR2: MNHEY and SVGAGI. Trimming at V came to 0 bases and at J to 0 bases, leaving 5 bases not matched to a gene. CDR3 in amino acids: CASSYSTGQVSYEQYF. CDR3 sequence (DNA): TGTGCCAGCAGTTACTCGACCGGACAGGTCTCCTACGAGCAGTACTTC.

In DNA form, the CDR3 reads TGTGCCAGCAGCGTCGGGACTAGCGGGGGGGCGAGGGCAGATACGCAGTATTTT. Residues: CASSVGTSGGARADTQYF. V gene TRBV7-2 combines with J gene TRBJ2-3, with TRBD2 matching 16 bases. The CDR3 length is 18 residues. Trimming at V came to 5 bases and at J to 4 bases, leaving 9 bases not matched to a gene. Germline values: CDR1 SGHTA, CDR2 FQGNSA.

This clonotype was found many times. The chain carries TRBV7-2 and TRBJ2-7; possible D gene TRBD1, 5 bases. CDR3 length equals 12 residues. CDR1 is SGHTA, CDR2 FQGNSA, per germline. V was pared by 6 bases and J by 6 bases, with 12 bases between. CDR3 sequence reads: CASRGTGFEQYF. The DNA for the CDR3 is TGTGCCAGCAGGGGTACAGGATTCGAGCAGTACTTC.

This CDR3 is CASRRNEQYF. CDR3 coding DNA: TGTGCCAGCAGGAGGAATGAGCAGTACTTC. The chain couples TRBV2 to TRBJ2-5; no clear D. CDR3 length: 10 residues. V gave up 6 bases and J gave up 11 bases, with 10 bases separating them. From germline, CDR1 is SNHLY and CDR2 FYNNEI. The entire variable domain, with the rest obtained from reference TRBV2 and TRBJ2-5, is as follows: EPEVTQTPSHQVTQMGQEVILRCVPISNHLYFYWYRQILGQKVEFLVSFYNNEISEKSEIFDDQFSVERPDGSNFTLKIRSTKLEDSAMYFCASRRNEQYFGPGTRLLVL.

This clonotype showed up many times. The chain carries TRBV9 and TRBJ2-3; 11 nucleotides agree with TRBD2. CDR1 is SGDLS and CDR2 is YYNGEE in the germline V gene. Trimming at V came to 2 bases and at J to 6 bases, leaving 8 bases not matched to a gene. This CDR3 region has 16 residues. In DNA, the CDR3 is TGTGCCAGCAGCGTCATTAGCGGGGGGGCCGGGGATACGCAGTATTTT. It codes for CASSVISGGAGDTQYF.

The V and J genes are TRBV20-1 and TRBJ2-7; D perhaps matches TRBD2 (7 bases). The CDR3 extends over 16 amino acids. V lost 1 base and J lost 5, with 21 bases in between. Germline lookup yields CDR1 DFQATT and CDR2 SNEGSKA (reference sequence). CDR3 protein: CSARGNRGALRDEQYF. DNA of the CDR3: TGCAGTGCTAGAGGGAACCGGGGGGCCCTACGGGACGAGCAGTACTTC.

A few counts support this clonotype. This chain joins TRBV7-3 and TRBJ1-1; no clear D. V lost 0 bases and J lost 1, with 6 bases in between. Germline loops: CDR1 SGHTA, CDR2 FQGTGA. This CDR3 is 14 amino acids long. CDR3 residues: CASSLTGKNTEAFF. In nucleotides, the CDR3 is TGTGCCAGCAGCTTAACAGGGAAGAACACTGAAGCTTTCTTT.